Below, one T cell receptor beta chain is given with its context. These data originate in a study of blood T cell repertoires in COVID-19. Source study methods: Estimated nucleated cell counts came from reference gene primer amplification. The protocol was immunoSEQ multiplex PCR, while the TCRdb copy is restricted to in-frame clones and leaves out a portion. D and trimming were read from the DNA, whereas the V and J calls and clone size are those reported in that table. Among more than 95,000 clones listed, around 84% were seen once. This CDR3 contains 18 residues. Trimming removed 3 bases from V and 0 bases from J; junction bases left unmatched: 12. CDR1 is SGHDT and CDR2 is YYEEEE in the germline V gene.

Sequences were obtained from peripheral blood. This TCR came from a woman of 80 years or more with acute or convalescent COVID-19. This chain uses TRBV5-6 with TRBJ1-5; 7 bases align to TRBD1. DNA for the CDR3: TGTGCCAGCAGCTCTACGGGGACAGATCGTTATAGCAATCAGCCCCAGCATTTT. Its translation is CASSSTGTDRYSNQPQHF.